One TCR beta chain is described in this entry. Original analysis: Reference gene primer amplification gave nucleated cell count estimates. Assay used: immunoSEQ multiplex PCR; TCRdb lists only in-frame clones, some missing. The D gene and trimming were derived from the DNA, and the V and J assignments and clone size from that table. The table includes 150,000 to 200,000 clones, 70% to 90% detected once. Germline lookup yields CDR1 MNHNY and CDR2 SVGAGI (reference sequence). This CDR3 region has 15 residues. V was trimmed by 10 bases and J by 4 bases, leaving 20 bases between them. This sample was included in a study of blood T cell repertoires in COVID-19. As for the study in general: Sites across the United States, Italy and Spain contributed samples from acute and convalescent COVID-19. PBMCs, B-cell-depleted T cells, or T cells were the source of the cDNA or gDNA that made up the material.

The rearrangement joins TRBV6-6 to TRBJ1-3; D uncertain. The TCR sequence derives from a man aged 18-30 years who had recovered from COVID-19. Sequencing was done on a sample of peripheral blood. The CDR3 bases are TGTGCCACCCGGCTAAGAGGCTCATGGGGAAACACCATATATTTT. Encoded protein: CATRLRGSWGNTIYF.